This is a list of T cell receptor beta chains from one sample in a study of cytomegalovirus exposure and HLA in healthy donors. Only in-frame clones appear in the TCRdb table, and some are missing; sequencing was by immunoSEQ multiplex PCR. The table includes about 130,000 clones, around 85% detected once. Sequenced input: PBMCs. The receptors derive from a boy between 10 and 17 years old in good health and CMV-seronegative. CDR3s include the opening cysteine and the closing phenylalanine or tryptophan. The D gene is left open where the match is weak. Size is stated for part of the rows, as once, few or many counts, or as a class when the clone is expanded.

TRBJ2-7 . TRBD1 TRBV29-1 CSVENRDRSYEQYF TGCAGCGTTGAAAACCGGGACAGGTCTTACGAGCAGTACTTC
TRBJ2-3 . . TRBV21-1 CASSKVGAGGTDTQYF TGTGCCAGCAGCAAAGTTGGAGCGGGAGGAACAGATACGCAGTATTTT
TRBJ2-1 . . TRBV25-1 CASSEYQGSSEQFF TGTGCCAGCAGTGAATATCAGGGATCGAGTGAGCAGTTCTTC
TRBJ2-5 . . TRBV4-1 CASSQDGLRGPQETQYF TGCGCCAGCAGCCAAGATGGTTTGCGGGGGCCCCAAGAGACCCAGTACTTC
TRBJ1-4 . . TRBV30 CAFVPRGLREKLFF TGTGCCTTCGTACCCCGGGGACTTCGGGAAAAACTGTTTTTT
TRBJ2-1 . . TRBV5-1 CASSYPVSSYNEQFF TGCGCCAGCAGCTACCCGGTGAGCTCCTACAATGAGCAGTTCTTC
TRBJ2-1 once TRBD1 TRBV5-4 CASSTMTGNNEQFF TGTGCCTCATCGACAATGACAGGGAACAATGAGCAGTTCTTC
TRBJ1-3 once . TRBV5-6 CASSLNRVSGNTIYF TGTGCCAGCAGCTTGAACCGAGTCTCTGGAAACACCATATATTTT
TRBJ1-4 . . TRBV5-8 CASSLTVNEKLFF TGTGCCAGCAGCTTGACAGTTAATGAAAAACTGTTTTTT
TRBJ2-7 . TRBD2 TRBV5-1 CASSWVSGDSYEQYF TGCGCCAGCAGCTGGGTTAGCGGGGACTCATACGAGCAGTACTTC
TRBJ2-3 . TRBD2 TRBV6-5 CASSSTLAASTDTQYF TGTGCCAGCAGTTCGACACTAGCGGCAAGCACAGATACGCAGTATTTT
TRBJ2-1 . TRBD2 TRBV30 CAWMIGLASSYNEQFF TGTGCCTGGATGATCGGACTAGCGAGCTCCTACAATGAGCAGTTCTTC
TRBJ2-2 . . TRBV19 CASSIRGSGANTGELFF TGTGCCAGTAGTATAAGGGGTTCGGGGGCGAACACCGGGGAGCTGTTTTTT
TRBJ1-2 . TRBD1 TRBV5-5 CASSLDHVQGGGYTF TGTGCCAGCAGCTTGGACCACGTACAGGGGGGTGGCTACACCTTC
TRBJ2-7 . TRBD1 TRBV11-3 CASSPGQGSYEQYF TGTGCCAGCAGCCCGGGACAGGGATCCTACGAGCAGTACTTC
TRBJ2-1 . . TRBV20-1 CSALMNEQFF TGCAGTGCCCTAATGAATGAGCAGTTCTTC
TRBJ1-3 . . TRBV13 CASSLGVSGNTIYF TGTGCCAGCAGCCTCGGGGTCTCTGGAAACACCATATATTTT
TRBJ2-3 . . TRBV20-1 CSARITDTQYF TGCAGTGCTAGAATAACAGATACGCAGTATTTT
TRBJ1-3 . . TRBV27 CASRSQGNTIYF TGTGCCAGCAGATCCCAGGGAAACACCATATATTTT
TRBJ1-5 . . TRBV15 CATSRVVLTERGNQPQHF TGTGCCACCAGCAGAGTCGTCCTCACAGAAAGGGGAAATCAGCCCCAGCATTTT
TRBJ1-2 . TRBD1 TRBV6-6 CASSFPTGTEYGYTF TGTGCCAGCAGTTTCCCGACCGGGACAGAGTATGGCTACACCTTC
TRBJ2-3 . . TRBV4-1 CASRRAGDTQYF TGCGCCAGCAGACGGGCGGGAGATACGCAGTATTTT
TRBJ2-2 . TRBD1 TRBV7-2 CASRGTGGTGELFF TGTGCCAGCAGGGGGACAGGGGGCACCGGGGAGCTGTTTTTT
TRBJ2-7 . . TRBV29-1 CSVEEGYEQYF TGCAGCGTTGAGGAGGGTTACGAGCAGTACTTC
TRBJ2-3 . TRBD2 TRBV9 CASSVVAGGPDTQYF TGTGCCAGCAGCGTAGTAGCGGGAGGTCCAGATACGCAGTATTTT
TRBJ2-5 . . TRBV18 CASSPPLGQFQETQYF TGTGCCAGCTCACCACCACTCGGACAGTTCCAAGAGACCCAGTACTTC
TRBJ1-4 . . TRBV20-1 CSAATGLNPFF TGCAGTGCCGCCACAGGGCTTAACCCGTTTTTT
TRBJ1-6 . . TRBV5-6 CASSTRGSTIRSPLHF TGTGCCAGCAGCACCAGGGGATCTACAATTAGGTCACCCCTCCACTTT
TRBJ2-7 . . TRBV2 CARSRDISSYEQYF TGTGCCAGGTCCCGGGACATAAGCTCCTACGAGCAGTACTTC
TRBJ2-2 . . TRBV29-1 CSVEVSLATGELFF TGCAGCGTTGAAGTCTCCCTGGCTACCGGGGAGCTGTTTTTT
TRBJ2-5 . . TRBV15 CATSRVVDGETQYF TGTGCCACCAGCAGAGTCGTAGACGGGGAGACCCAGTACTTC
TRBJ2-3 . TRBD2 TRBV5-4 CASSGGIGGDTDTQYF TGTGCCAGCAGCGGGGGGATCGGGGGGGACACAGATACGCAGTATTTT
TRBJ2-5 . . TRBV7-2 CASSPSGQETQYF TGTGCCAGCTCCCCCAGCGGGCAAGAGACCCAGTACTTC
TRBJ2-1 . TRBD2 TRBV7-2 CASSSRTSGTSYNEQFF TGTGCCAGCAGTTCTAGGACTAGCGGAACTTCCTACAATGAGCAGTTCTTC
TRBJ2-3 . TRBD2 TRBV11-1 CASSGRLAGSTDTQYF TGTGCCAGCAGCGGTCGACTAGCGGGGAGCACAGATACGCAGTATTTT
TRBJ1-5 . TRBD1 TRBV6-5 CASSKKDRGNQPQHF TGTGCCAGCAGTAAGAAGGACAGGGGCAATCAGCCCCAGCATTTT
TRBJ1-5 . . TRBV29-1 CSVSEDSNQPQHF TGCAGCGTTAGTGAGGATAGCAATCAGCCCCAGCATTTT
TRBJ1-1 . . TRBV19 CASRRAGGWLMNTEAFF TGTGCCAGTAGGAGGGCCGGGGGTTGGCTAATGAACACTGAAGCTTTCTTT
TRBJ2-7 . . TRBV7-5 CVRSLGGTGFLYEQYF TGTGTCAGAAGCTTAGGGGGGACAGGTTTTTTGTACGAGCAGTACTTC
TRBJ2-4 . . TRBV5-6 CASGATLKGNIQYF TGTGCCAGCGGAGCCACCTTGAAGGGGAACATTCAGTACTTC
TRBJ1-4 . . TRBV4-1 CASSSYYGNEKLFF TGCGCCAGCAGCTCTTATTACGGGAATGAAAAACTGTTTTTT
TRBJ1-3 . TRBD1 TRBV18 CASSPRVNTGDGNTIYF TGTGCCAGCTCACCAAGGGTTAACACAGGGGATGGAAACACCATATATTTT
TRBJ2-1 . TRBD1 TRBV2 CASLLNRGYNEQFF TGTGCCAGCCTACTCAACAGGGGCTACAATGAGCAGTTCTTC
TRBJ2-2 . TRBD1 TRBV28 CASRALDRDTGELFF TGTGCCAGCAGAGCCCTTGACAGGGACACCGGGGAGCTGTTTTTT
TRBJ1-1 . . TRBV7-9 CSSSSFQGRTEAFF TGTTCCAGCAGCTCCTTTCAGGGAAGGACTGAAGCTTTCTTT
TRBJ1-1 once TRBD1 TRBV2 CASSWDRVNTEAFF TGTGCCAGCAGTTGGGACAGGGTGAACACTGAAGCTTTCTTT
TRBJ2-5 . TRBD2 TRBV10-3 CAISRRLAGGGETQYF TGTGCCATATCACGGAGACTAGCGGGAGGAGGGGAGACCCAGTACTTC
TRBJ2-7 . TRBD2 TRBV5-4 CASSVGLAGDGSYEQYF TGTGCCAGCAGCGTGGGACTAGCGGGAGATGGTTCCTACGAGCAGTACTTC